Listed below are T cell receptor beta chains from one sample, sequenced in a study of cytomegalovirus exposure and HLA in healthy donors. Libraries were prepared by immunoSEQ multiplex PCR; TCRdb keeps only in-frame clonotypes and omits some of them. The sample lists around 200,000 clones; 80% were seen once. Source material: PBMCs. The receptors derive from a boy between 10 and 17 years old in good health and CMV-seronegative. The CDR3 runs from the conserved cysteine through the conserved F or W. A D gene is named only where the DNA matches it firmly. The size field is filled for only some rows; it gives once, few, many or a size class.

V	length	J	D	size	DNA	CDR3
TRBV11-2	15	TRBJ2-7	-	-	TGTGCCAGCAGCTCCGGCCCCAGCGGCCCCTACGAGCAGTACTTC	CASSSGPSGPYEQYF
TRBV7-9	13	TRBJ1-2	-	-	TGTTCCAGCAGCTTAGGGGAAGAAACAGGTCTCACCTTC	CSSSLGEETGLTF
TRBV5-1	14	TRBJ2-2	-	-	TGCGCCAGCAGCTTAAGAGTGATTACCGGGGAGCTGTTTTTT	CASSLRVITGELFF
TRBV6-5	13	TRBJ2-1	TRBD1	few	TGTGCCAGCAGTTACTCGGGGACAGGGATGGAGTTCTTC	CASSYSGTGMEFF
TRBV6-5	16	TRBJ1-6	-	-	TGTGCCAGCAGTTACGTATCGGGTAGGATGGGTTCACCCCTCCACTTT	CASSYVSGRMGSPLHF
TRBV11-3	14	TRBJ2-1	TRBD1	-	TGTGCCAGCAGCCCTAGGGCAGGGGGCAATGAGCAGTTCTTC	CASSPRAGGNEQFF
TRBV9	18	TRBJ2-2	TRBD2	-	TGTGCCAGCAGCGTAGTCAGCGGGAGGGCCTTCGGGACCGGGGAGCTGTTTTTT	CASSVVSGRAFGTGELFF
TRBV2	14	TRBJ1-6	-	-	TGTGCCAGCAGTTTACAAGTAAATAATTCACCCCTCCACTTT	CASSLQVNNSPLHF
TRBV4-1	15	TRBJ2-1	TRBD2	few	TGCGCCAGCAGCCAAGAGGTTTGGGGCGGGGGTGAGCAGTTCTTC	CASSQEVWGGGEQFF
TRBV5-1	14	TRBJ1-2	TRBD1	-	TGCGCCAGCAGCTCTCGGACAGGGAACTATGGCTACACCTTC	CASSSRTGNYGYTF
TRBV2	14	TRBJ2-7	TRBD1	-	TGTGCCAGCAAGAGGGACAGGGGGATATACGAGCAGTACTTC	CASKRDRGIYEQYF
TRBV30	12	TRBJ2-1	-	-	TGTGCCTTTAGGTGGGGGGAAAGAGAGCAGTTCTTC	CAFRWGEREQFF
TRBV28	19	TRBJ1-5	-	-	TGTGCCAGCAGCCATTCTGGGGGCCTCGGATTTCATAGCAATCAGCCCCAGCATTTT	CASSHSGGLGFHSNQPQHF
TRBV18	15	TRBJ1-5	-	-	TGTGCCAGCTCACCACGGGGGGATAGCAATCAGCCCCAGCATTTT	CASSPRGDSNQPQHF
TRBV5-6	14	TRBJ2-7	TRBD1	-	TGTGCCAGCAGCCGGACAGGGGGCGTTTACGAGCAGTACTTC	CASSRTGGVYEQYF
TRBV19	13	TRBJ1-1	-	-	TGTGCCAGCTTCACAGGACGGAACACTGAAGCTTTCTTT	CASFTGRNTEAFF
TRBV7-8	12	TRBJ1-5	-	few	TGTGCCCTCGGGGGGGGAGGGCAGCCCCAGCATTTT	CALGGGGQPQHF
TRBV7-2	17	TRBJ1-2	-	-	TGTGCCAGCAGCTTAGCGATGGCGGAGGGTAGAAACTATGGCTACACCTTC	CASSLAMAEGRNYGYTF
TRBV7-7	13	TRBJ1-1	-	once	TGTGCTAGCAGCCCGACAGTGAACACTGAAGCTTTCTTT	CASSPTVNTEAFF
TRBV6-1	13	TRBJ1-1	-	-	TGTGCCAGCAGTGGACGACAGAACACTGAAGCTTTCTTT	CASSGRQNTEAFF
TRBV5-1	16	TRBJ1-4	TRBD1	-	TGCGCCAGCAGCTTACCGGGACAGGGGCGAGGTGAAAAACTGTTTTTT	CASSLPGQGRGEKLFF
TRBV30	11	TRBJ1-2	TRBD1	once	TGTGCCTTATCAGGGGGGAGTGGCTACACCTTC	CALSGGSGYTF
TRBV7-3	17	TRBJ2-2	TRBD1	-	TGTGCCAGCAGCTTAATGGGCGGGACAGGGCTGACCGGGGAGCTGTTTTTT	CASSLMGGTGLTGELFF
TRBV4-3	16	TRBJ1-1	-	-	TGCGCCAGCAGCCAAGAGTGGGCAGGGATGAACACTGAAGCTTTCTTT	CASSQEWAGMNTEAFF